Described below is a single TCR beta chain sequence and its context. This clonotype was observed a single time. Its antigen is not yet known. No qualities accompany the bases; no much larger clone lies one base away. This entry belongs to a study of human T cells and chemical hapten exposure (dated by TCRdb to about 2021). Concerning the study at large: For sensitization, 2% DPC in acetone was applied to a roughly 2 cm by roughly 2 cm area of upper inner arm skin. For TCR sequencing, blood came from 25 to 35 alopecia patients at anywhere from one to four time points (pre-sensitization, 2, 6 and 24 weeks). Libraries were combined into a pool for sequencing, and differences in TCR yield between samples came mainly from small differences in library volumes within the pool. Patch testing was done on the upper back using Finn chambers containing 0.01% DPC, and results were scored after 6 days according to International Contact Dermatitis Research Group standards. The patient cohort, mostly female, included alopecia areata with under or over 50% scalp involvement, alopecia totalis and alopecia universalis. In alopecia patients, the study followed how the peripheral blood TCR repertoire changed in vivo over primary and secondary sensitization to diphenylcyclopropenone (DPC), a hapten. Blood samples were taken from patients before sensitization (week 0) and at 2, 6 and about 24 weeks after DPC sensitization. Throughout the study period of about 22 weeks, patients also received therapeutic DPC doses to the scalp every week. The paper as a whole reports these results and caveats: Because all patients had alopecia, a presumed autoimmune disease, the immune response of the patients might differ from that of healthy individuals. A positive correlation was found between the number of PT1 expanded TCRs and patch test score, with significance reached at thresholds 8, 16 and 32 but not 4. The number of TCRs above 1 in 1000 frequency did not change with DPC sensitization; there was no evidence of global repertoire structure alterations. Repeated subsampling changed both the strength of the expansion versus patch-test correlation and the threshold at which the correlation became significant. Significantly more large CDR3 similarity clusters were formed by expanded TCRs than by pre-sensitization or healthy control sets, consistent with antigen-driven responses.

Libraries were prepared through RACE. The sequencing machine was a NextSeq 500. During library preparation, unique molecular identifiers were attached to individual cDNA molecules so that TCRs could be counted quantitatively and reproducibly. For every blood RNA sample, sequencing covered both the TCR alpha and TCR beta chains. As for the original processing: Samples had a median of about 96,000 TCRs, with a range from roughly 23,224 to 750,000. V, J and CDR3 annotation of the TCR reads was carried out using the Decombinator software suite. To make PS versus PT1 abundance plots, every sample was subsampled to the same number of TCRs (28,000). TCRs were defined as expanded if absent before sensitization and observed at least eight times at the 2-week time point. Starting from the raw public reads, TCRdb applied fastp trimming at Q25, assembled clones with MiXCR and retained in-frame beta chains. Entries are consolidated by CDR3 protein sequence, retaining the most common genes and DNA. These V and J calls originate from TCRdb's pipeline instead of the authors' own analysis. In this sample the table shows about 120,000 distinct CDR3 sequences, roughly 15% of which occur a single time. Around 0.99% of the sample is held by the ten biggest clonotypes.

In the paper's terms, the time point label means: patch test 1, 2 weeks after DPC sensitization. Taken with the paper, the label for treatment or condition translates to: therapeutic diphenylcyclopropenone sensitization with weekly scalp DPC. At each patch-test visit, blood was drawn before the patch test was applied. Patients were eligible if aged 18 to 70, diagnosed with alopecia and judged suitable for DPC therapy, and pregnant patients were excluded. Total RNA was extracted from unfractionated whole blood that had been collected in Tempus Blood RNA tubes. Via the germline V gene, CDR1 is SGHTA and CDR2 FQGNSA. Trimming takes 0 bases off V and 7 bases off J; junction bases not matched to a gene: 2. Inclusive of the bounding cysteine and phenylalanine, the CDR3 is 13 residues long. Only the CDR3 region is kept as DNA, spanning 39 bases read in frame from base 1.

The sample in question was whole blood, obtained in connection with sensitization to the hapten diphenylcyclopropenone (DPC). The TCR comes from a man aged 18 to 29 with alopecia areata. Some clones in this sample may be carry-over from other donors' samples. The chain was built from TRBV7-2 and TRBJ1-2; the central 7 bases match TRBD1. The CDR3 amino acid sequence is: CASSLARGPGYTF. The sequenced DNA: TGTGCCAGCAGCTTAGCAAGGGGGCCTGGCTACACCTTC.